The 29 T cell receptor beta chains below all came from one sample that was sequenced in a study of CD8 T cells in Susac syndrome. Reverse transcription of about 0.45 to 1 ug RNA was carried out with random hexamers. From the immunoSEQ multiplex PCR reads, TCRdb called clonotypes with MiXCR, one entry per CDR3 protein. There are some 130,000 distinct CDR3 sequences in the sample; about 94% occur only once, and 0.095% to 0.15% lies in the top ten. The sequenced sample consisted of CD4+ T cells from PBMCs. Receptors were obtained from a human donor with multiple sclerosis.

This chain joins TRBV19 and TRBJ2-7; 7 bases map to TRBD2. Germline V lookup: CDR1 LNHDA, CDR2 SQIVND (reference sequence). With V trimmed by 3 bases and J by 6 bases, 8 bases remained unmatched. The CDR3 totals 14 residues. CDR3 residues: CASSMERGGREQYF. DNA for the CDR3: TGTGCCAGTAGTATGGAGCGGGGAGGGCGCGAGCAGTACTTC.

The chain recombines TRBV9 with TRBJ2-6; D possibly uses TRBD1 or TRBD2 (5 bases each). CDR1 and CDR2 from the germline V gene are SGDLS and YYNGEE. V shed 4 bases and J shed 2 bases, with 19 bases lying between them. CDR3 length equals 18 residues. CDR3 sequence reads: CASSPHGAGTTGANVLTF. In nucleotides, the CDR3 is TGTGCCAGCAGCCCACATGGGGCAGGGACCACTGGGGCCAACGTCCTGACTTTC.

The CDR3: CASSFTGTRGMHEQFF. CDR3 DNA: TGTGCCAGCAGCTTCACCGGGACTAGGGGTATGCATGAGCAGTTCTTC. This chain joins TRBV7-2 and TRBJ2-1; 8 bases align to TRBD2. Germline V lookup: CDR1 SGHTA, CDR2 FQGNSA. The CDR3 covers 16 residues. The ends lost 3 bases at V and 8 bases at J; junction bases unmatched: 12.

The chain has TRBV5-1 and TRBJ2-5; maybe TRBD1 (5 bases). Germline V gene sequence: CDR1 SGHRS, CDR2 YFSETQ. Trimming left V 3 bases short and J 0 bases short, with 12 bases between. The CDR3 is 15 amino acids. For the CDR3, the DNA is TGCGCCAGCAGCTGGCAGGGATCGTACCAAGAGACCCAGTACTTC. Translation: CASSWQGSYQETQYF.

The chain uses TRBV5-6 and TRBJ1-2, with D uncertain. The CDR3 has 15 residues. The V end lost 5 bases, the J end lost 3 bases, and 17 bases lay between the germline ends. In germline, CDR1 is SGHDT, CDR2 YYEEEE. The CDR3 region is CASRPGFLTDYGYTF. The CDR3 DNA follows: TGTGCCAGCAGGCCCGGCTTCCTTACAGACTATGGCTACACCTTC.

The chain combines TRBV19 with TRBJ2-5, with 11 bases fitting TRBD2. This CDR3 spans 16 amino acids. The germline V gene has CDR1 LNHDA and CDR2 SQIVND (reference sequence). J gave up 5 bases and V 3 bases, and 8 bases lay outside the gene matches. In DNA form, the CDR3 reads TGTGCCAGTAGTATGAGGACTAGCGGGCTGGGGGAGACCCAGTACTTC. Amino acid sequence: CASSMRTSGLGETQYF.

The J gene is TRBJ2-3, the V gene TRBV5-1, with 8 bases aligning to TRBD1. The length of the CDR3 is 13 residues. J gave up 14 bases and V 7 bases, and 15 bases lay outside the gene matches. CDR1 SGHRS and CDR2 YFSETQ come from the germline V gene. The CDR3 DNA sequence: TGCGCCAGCGCTCCGGGACAGGCGACTATAGGGTATTTT. It is translated as CASAPGQATIGYF.

The chain joins TRBV18 to TRBJ2-7; D is ambiguous. Germline CDR1 is KGHSH and CDR2 is LQKENI. Trimming stripped 6 bases from V and 7 bases from J, with 25 bases between. This CDR3 spans 16 amino acids. The CDR3 loop reads CASSGYDRSGSQEQYF. As DNA, the CDR3 is TGTGCCAGCTCGGGCTACGACCGGAGTGGGTCCCAGGAGCAGTACTTC.

This chain joins TRBV20-1 and TRBJ2-1; D may be TRBD2 (5 bases). V was trimmed by 6 bases and J by 4 bases, leaving 16 bases between them. The CDR3 is 14 amino acids. Looked up from germline, CDR1 is DFQATT and CDR2 is SNEGSKA (reference sequence). CDR3 coding DNA: TGCAGTGCCGCTCTGATATCGGGATACAATGAGCAGTTCTTC. This encodes CSAALISGYNEQFF.

V gene TRBV3-1 combines with J gene TRBJ2-3, with D hard to call. Trimming removed 5 bases from V and 7 bases from J, with 10 bases in between. The CDR3 length is 12 residues. Germline-derived CDR1 and CDR2 are LGHDT and YNNKEL (reference sequence). The CDR3 spells CASSSDIYTQYF. The CDR3 DNA reads TGTGCCAGCAGCTCTGACATTTATACGCAGTATTTT.

The gene calls are TRBV7-8 and TRBJ2-7, with D possibly being TRBD1 (6 bases). The CDR3 loop spans 13 amino acids. V lost 3 bases and J lost 2, with 8 bases in between. The germline CDR1 and CDR2 sequences are SGHVS and FQNEAQ. The CDR3 nucleotides read TGTGCCAGCAGCTTCGGACAGACCTACGAGCAGTACTTC. Protein: CASSFGQTYEQYF.

This rearrangement joins TRBV24-1 to TRBJ2-3; TRBD1 might be the D (5 bases). V was trimmed by 3 bases and J by 6 bases, leaving 12 bases between them. This CDR3 spans 14 amino acids. Germline V gene lookup returns CDR1 KGHDR and CDR2 SFDVKD. The CDR3 DNA follows: TGTGCCACCAGTGATGCTGCAGGGATCGATACGCAGTATTTT. Translating gives CATSDAAGIDTQYF.

The chain is built from TRBV20-1 and TRBJ2-7; 7 bases line up with TRBD2. Germline V gene lookup returns CDR1 DFQATT and CDR2 SNEGSKA (reference sequence). V was pared by 0 bases and J by 4 bases, with 12 bases of the junction left unmatched. The CDR3 length is 16 residues. CDR3 in DNA: TGCAGTGCTAGAGATTGGGGGGGTTCTAGATTTTACGAGCAGTACTTC. Encoded protein: CSARDWGGSRFYEQYF.

V usage is TRBV7-2 and J usage is TRBJ2-7; D not certain. CDR3 length: 12 amino acids. In germline, CDR1 is SGHTA, CDR2 FQGNSA. V shed 5 bases and J shed 6 bases, with 11 bases lying between them. The CDR3 coding sequence is TGTGCCAGCAGCCCACAGCTGGCCGAGCAGTACTTC. Protein product: CASSPQLAEQYF.

The chain is built from TRBV6-1 and TRBJ1-5; possible D gene TRBD1, 5 bases. Trimming removed 1 base at V and 2 bases at J, with 9 bases between. Germline V gene sequence: CDR1 MNHNS, CDR2 SASEGT. This CDR3 is 15 amino acids long. CDR3 residues: CASSEGLGGNQPQHF. CDR3 DNA sequence: TGTGCCAGCAGTGAAGGTTTAGGGGGCAATCAGCCCCAGCATTTT.

This clonotype was counted a single time. This chain links TRBV19 with TRBJ1-5; D uncertain. V lost 3 bases, J lost 4 bases, and 10 bases lay in between. The germline V gene encodes CDR1 LNHDA and CDR2 SQIVND (reference sequence). CDR3 length: 14 residues. The CDR3 bases are TGTGCCAGTAGTATCAAGCAAGATAATCAGCCCCAGCATTTT. It translates to CASSIKQDNQPQHF.

The rearrangement links TRBV30 to TRBJ1-5; D uncertain. Germline CDR1 GTSNPN, CDR2 SVGIG (reference sequence). The CDR3 has 13 amino acids. Trimming left V 2 bases short and J 5 bases short, with 10 bases between. CDR3 loop: CAWSMRDYQPQHF. CDR3 in DNA: TGTGCCTGGAGTATGAGGGATTATCAGCCCCAGCATTTT.

This clonotype occurred a few times. This rearrangement joins TRBV20-1 to TRBJ1-1; maybe TRBD1 (5 bases). This CDR3 comprises 15 residues. With 1 base removed from V and 0 bases from J, the gap between germline ends came to 12 bases. Germline CDR1 reads DFQATT; CDR2 reads SNEGSKA (reference sequence). The CDR3 region has the DNA TGCAGTGCTAGAGCCGGGACGGAGATGAACACTGAAGCTTTCTTT. It encodes CSARAGTEMNTEAFF.

The chain has TRBV10-1 and TRBJ2-1; 9 bases are a match to TRBD1. V dropped 3 bases and J dropped 5; count of bases not matched to a gene: 5. Germline CDR1 WNHNN, CDR2 SYGVQD (reference sequence). The CDR3 has 15 amino acids. The CDR3 bases are TGCGCCAGCAGTGATTGGGGGACAGGGAACAATGAGCAGTTCTTC. This codes for CASSDWGTGNNEQFF.

The chain uses TRBV4-2 and TRBJ1-2; D perhaps matches TRBD1 (6 bases). The CDR3 covers 15 residues. Germline loops: CDR1 LGHNA, CDR2 YNFKEQ. V was cut by 0 bases and J by 3 bases, with 11 bases left in between. The CDR3 sequence is CASSQDLNRDYGYTF. The CDR3 nucleotides read TGTGCCAGCAGCCAAGATCTAAACAGGGACTATGGCTACACCTTC.

This chain joins TRBV3-1 and TRBJ2-5; no reliable D call. This CDR3 has 13 amino acids. CDR1 and CDR2 (germline): LGHDT, YNNKEL (reference sequence). V was shortened by 4 bases and J by 5 bases, with 11 bases between the two germline ends. CDR3 region: CASSRSEFETQYF. The CDR3 bases are TGTGCCAGCAGCCGATCAGAGTTCGAGACCCAGTACTTC.

The chain combines TRBV5-6 with TRBJ2-7, with a possible D match to TRBD2 (6 bases). From germline, CDR1 is SGHDT and CDR2 YYEEEE. Trimming took off 3 bases at V and 7 bases at J, with 11 bases between the two ends. The CDR3 totals 12 residues. As DNA, the CDR3 is TGTGCCAGCAGCTGGGAGGCGGGAGAGCAGTACTTC. As protein: CASSWEAGEQYF.

The rearrangement uses TRBV3-1 and TRBJ2-1; 7 bases are a match to TRBD1. V lost 3 bases and J lost 10; bases outside the gene matches: 3. CDR1 is LGHDT, CDR2 YNNKEL, per germline (reference sequence). This CDR3 is 12 amino acids long. The CDR3 loop reads CASSHPGGEQFF. CDR3 nucleotides: TGTGCCAGCAGCCATCCAGGGGGAGAGCAGTTCTTC.

Written as DNA, the CDR3 is TGTGCCAGCTCAGGCAGGGGGGTCGACACTGAAGCTTTCTTT. Residues: CASSGRGVDTEAFF. The chain employs TRBV18 and TRBJ1-1; TRBD1 matches at 7 bases. V was clipped by 5 bases and J by 3 bases; unmatched bases: 6. CDR1 and CDR2 from the germline V gene are KGHSH and LQKENI. The CDR3 totals 14 residues.

The chain has TRBV6-1 and TRBJ2-3; 8 bases agree with TRBD1. Germline CDR1 MNHNS, CDR2 SASEGT. This CDR3 has 14 amino acids. Trimming cost V 6 bases and J 2 bases; bases outside gene matches: 4. The CDR3 sequence: CASRDRGYTDTQYF. The CDR3, as DNA: TGTGCCAGCAGAGACAGGGGTTACACAGATACGCAGTATTTT.

V is TRBV18 and J is TRBJ1-2, with 7 bases matching TRBD1. The CDR3 length is 15 residues. J was trimmed by 4 bases and V by 5 bases; bases with no gene match: 10. CDR1 and CDR2 (germline): KGHSH, LQKENI. As DNA, the CDR3 is TGTGCCAGCTCATACGAGACAGGGATCCTCTATGGCTACACCTTC. As protein: CASSYETGILYGYTF.

The chain employs TRBV3-1 and TRBJ2-5; 9 bases fit TRBD1. This CDR3 region has 15 residues. From germline, CDR1 is LGHDT and CDR2 YNNKEL (reference sequence). V shed 4 bases, J shed 4 bases, and the junction held 7 bases outside the gene matches. The DNA of the CDR3 is TGTGCCAGCAGCCTAGTCTTGGGACAGGGAGAGACCCAGTACTTC. Translated, it gives CASSLVLGQGETQYF.

This sequence joins TRBV2 and TRBJ1-5, with D possibly TRBD1 on 5 matching bases. Trimming removed 8 bases from V and 9 bases from J, with 14 bases in between. The CDR3 length is 12 residues. CDR1 is SNHLY, CDR2 FYNNEI, per germline. CDR3: CASGGRNGPQHF. CDR3 DNA: TGTGCCAGCGGGGGGAGGAACGGGCCCCAGCATTTT.

This sequence joins TRBV20-1 and TRBJ2-7; no clear D. Trimming left V 4 bases short and J 0 bases short, with 4 bases between. The CDR3 covers 11 residues. Germline values: CDR1 DFQATT, CDR2 SNEGSKA (reference sequence). The CDR3 is CSAISSYEQYF. CDR3 in DNA: TGCAGTGCTATCAGCTCCTACGAGCAGTACTTC.